This TCR beta chain was sequenced for a study of blood T cell repertoires in COVID-19. Study-wide context: Researchers got acute and convalescent COVID-19 samples from the United States, Italy and Spain. The analysed material was cDNA or gDNA that came from T cells, B-cell-depleted T cells, or PBMCs.

The germline V gene has CDR1 SGHRS and CDR2 YFSETQ. The CDR3 runs 18 residues. Trimming removed 4 bases from V and 5 bases from J, with 28 bases in between. Methods used by the authors: For nucleated cells, counts were estimated from reference gene primer amplification. Sequencing was performed with immunoSEQ multiplex PCR; in TCRdb, only in-frame clones are kept and a portion is missing. V, J and clone size reflect that table, while D and trimming were determined from the DNA. The sample carries about 170,000 clones, more than 65% recorded once. The rearrangement joins TRBV5-1 to TRBJ2-7; D possibly corresponds to TRBD1 (6 bases). This TCR came from a human donor with acute or convalescent COVID-19. The donor label of this sample is uncertain. Sequencing was performed on peripheral blood. DNA of the CDR3: TGCGCCAGCAGCCCAAGAATAACCCAACAGGGACGTAGGGACGAGCAGTACTTC. Its translation: CASSPRITQQGRRDEQYF.